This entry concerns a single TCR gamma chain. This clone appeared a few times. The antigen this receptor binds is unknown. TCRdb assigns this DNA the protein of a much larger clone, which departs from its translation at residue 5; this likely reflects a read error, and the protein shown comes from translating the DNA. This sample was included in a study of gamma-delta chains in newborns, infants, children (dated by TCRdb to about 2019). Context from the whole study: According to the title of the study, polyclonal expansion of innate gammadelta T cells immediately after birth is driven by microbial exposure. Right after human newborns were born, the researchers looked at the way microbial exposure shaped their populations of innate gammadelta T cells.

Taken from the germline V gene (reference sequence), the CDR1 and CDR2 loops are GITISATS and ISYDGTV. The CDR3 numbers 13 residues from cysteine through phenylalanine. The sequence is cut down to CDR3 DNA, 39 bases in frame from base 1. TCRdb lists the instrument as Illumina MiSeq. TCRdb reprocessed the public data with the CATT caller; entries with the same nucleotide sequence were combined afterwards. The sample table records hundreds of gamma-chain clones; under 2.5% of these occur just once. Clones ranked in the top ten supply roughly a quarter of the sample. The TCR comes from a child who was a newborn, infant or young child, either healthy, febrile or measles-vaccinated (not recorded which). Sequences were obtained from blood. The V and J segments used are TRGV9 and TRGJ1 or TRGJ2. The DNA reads TGTGCCTTGTGGGGGGTGCATTATTATAAGAAACTCTTT. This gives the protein CALWGVHYYKKLF.